The 29 T cell receptor beta chains presented below share a single source sample, sequenced in a study of glioma-infiltrating T cells (dated by TCRdb to 2015 to 2016). Sequencing was performed on an Illumina MiSeq. TCR alpha and beta CDR3 regions were amplified with the iRepertoire nested amplicon-rescue multiplex PCR (arm-PCR) platform from RNA. The public sequencing data were trimmed at Q25 with fastp and processed into clonotypes with MiXCR by TCRdb, which kept only in-frame beta chains. Entries that share a CDR3 protein sequence are merged under the most common genes and DNA. Recorded for this sample are more than 350,000 distinct CDR3 sequences; roughly 41% of them occurred a single time. The ten biggest clones cover 12% of the sample. The sequencing input was glioma tissue, nonneoplastic brain tissue, or PBMCs (not recorded which). The receptors shown here come from a human donor with low-grade glioma or glioblastoma, undergoing nonglioma brain surgery, or in good health (not recorded which).

The rearrangement links TRBV18 to TRBJ1-5; tentatively, D is TRBD1 (6 bases). Germline-derived CDR1 and CDR2 are KGHSH and LQKENI. V was pared by 4 bases and J by 2 bases, with 9 bases between. This CDR3 comprises 14 residues. The CDR3 DNA sequence: TGTGCCAGCTCACAGGGACACCGCAATCAGCCCCAGCATTTT. Its protein is CASSQGHRNQPQHF. Drawing the rest from reference TRBV18 and TRBJ1-5, the complete variable domain is NAGVMQNPRHLVRRRGQEARLRCSPMKGHSHVYWYRQLPEEGLKFMVYLQKENIIDESGMPKERFSAEFPKEGPSILRIQQVVRGDSAAYFCASSQGHRNQPQHFGDGTRLSIL.

As to this clonotype: A single base separates this from a much larger clone, so it may be a read error. This chain uses TRBV6-5 with TRBJ2-1; unclear D gene. CDR3 size: 13 residues. Germline V gene lookup returns CDR1 MNHEY and CDR2 SVGAGI. The CDR3 loop reads CASSTDPQNGQFF. The CDR3 DNA reads as TGTGCCAGCAGTACCGATCCCCAAAATGGGCAGTTCTTC.

This clonotype has only a few counts. This chain connects TRBV7-9 to TRBJ2-1; possibly TRBD1 for D (5 bases). The ends were cut back, 5 bases at V and 0 bases at J, with 11 bases in the middle. Germline assignment: CDR1 SEHNR and CDR2 FQNEAQ (reference sequence). This CDR3 is 15 amino acids long. CDR3 sequence (DNA): TGTGCCAGCAGCCGGACATTCAGCTCCTACAATGAGCAGTTCTTC. Protein: CASSRTFSSYNEQFF.

The V gene is TRBV5-5, the J gene TRBJ2-3; 8 bases fit TRBD1. The DNA end favors TRBJ2-1, so the J call may be wrong. The CDR3 loop spans 17 amino acids. Germline CDR1 and CDR2: SGHKS and YYEKEE (reference sequence). CDR3 amino acids: CASSQSPPGGFYNEQFF. The CDR3 nucleotides read TGTGCCAGCAGCCAGTCTCCCCCAGGGGGCTTTTACAATGAGCAGTTCTTC.

The V and J genes are TRBV5-4 and TRBJ2-5; D is tentatively TRBD1 or TRBD2 (5 bases each). Germline values: CDR1 SGHNT, CDR2 YYREEE (reference sequence). The CDR3 consists of 16 residues. The ends were cut back, 4 bases at V and 3 bases at J, with 19 bases in the middle. The CDR3 protein is CASSPNVAGTKETQYF. CDR3 DNA: TGTGCCAGCAGCCCGAACGTCGCCGGGACGAAAGAGACCCAGTACTTC.

V and J are TRBV6-9 and TRBJ2-1; weak D call: TRBD2 (6 bases). V lost 3 bases, J lost 2 bases, and 17 bases lay in between. Germline V lookup: CDR1 MNHGY, CDR2 SVAAGI. The CDR3 consists of 17 residues. The CDR3 DNA follows: TGTGCCAGCAGTTACCCGTTCGGGAGCGCAACCTACAATGAGCAGTTCTTC. Translating it yields CASSYPFGSATYNEQFF.

The chain has TRBV10-3 and TRBJ2-3; D gene unclear. This CDR3 contains 14 residues. Germline V CDR1 and CDR2: ENHRY, SYGVKD. Trimming stripped 4 bases from V and 1 base from J, with 9 bases between. The CDR3 DNA reads as TGTGCCATCAGTGCGGTGTGGTGCACAGATACGCAGTATTTT. Translated: CAISAVWCTDTQYF.

This chain joins TRBV20-1 and TRBJ1-1; D remains unclear. CDR1 DFQATT and CDR2 SNEGSKA come from the germline V gene (reference sequence). Trimming stripped 5 bases from V and 0 bases from J, with 7 bases between. The length of the CDR3 is 12 residues. The chain's CDR3 is CSASPLNTEAFF. For the CDR3, the DNA is TGCAGTGCTTCCCCCTTGAACACTGAAGCTTTCTTT.

Note on this clonotype: One junction end does not reproduce the germline sequence, and a read error may be involved. The J gene is TRBJ2-1, the V gene TRBV20-1, with a weak D call TRBD1 (6 bases). The CDR3 is 16 amino acids. Germline CDR1 is DFQATT and CDR2 is SNEGSKA (reference sequence). The DNA of the CDR3 is TGCAGTGCTAGAGATCAAGGGCCAGGGGAGAGCAATGAGGAGTTCTTC. Protein: CSARDQGPGESNEEFF.

V and J are TRBV3-1 and TRBJ2-5; D is perhaps TRBD2 (6 bases). Germline loops: CDR1 LGHDT, CDR2 YNNKEL (reference sequence). V lost 3 bases to trimming and J lost 5 bases, with 7 bases between them. This CDR3 is 12 amino acids long. CDR3 sequence reads: CASSQAGETQYF. CDR3 sequence (DNA): TGTGCCAGCAGCCAGGCGGGGGAGACCCAGTACTTC.

Comments on this clonotype: This may be a read error: a much more frequent sequence differs by one nucleotide. In nucleotides, the CDR3 is TGTGCCAGCAGCTCCAGGACTAGCGGGAGCCCAGATACGGAGTATTTT. Protein sequence: CASSSRTSGSPDTEYF. The chain uses TRBV28 and TRBJ2-3, with 13 bases that match TRBD2. Per the germline V gene, CDR1 is MDHEN and CDR2 is SYDVKM. The CDR3 covers 16 residues.

At least ten counts were recorded for this clonotype. The chain carries TRBV27 and TRBJ1-1; no firm D call. Germline assignment: CDR1 MNHEY and CDR2 SMNVEV (reference sequence). CDR3 length: 11 amino acids. Trimming removed 7 bases from V and 7 bases from J, with 10 bases in between. The CDR3 protein is CASIHQGEAFF. The CDR3 nucleotides are TGTGCCAGCATCCATCAAGGTGAAGCTTTCTTT.

A single count supports this clonotype. The gene calls are TRBV29-1 and TRBJ2-5, with D possibly being TRBD1 (5 bases). Trimming pared 1 base from V and 5 bases from J, leaving 20 bases between. CDR3 length equals 16 residues. The germline gives CDR1 SQVTM, CDR2 ANQGSEA. Here the CDR3 DNA reads TGCAGCGTTGAAGCCCACGGCCAGGGTGATCGGGAGACCCAGTACTTC. Translated, it gives CSVEAHGQGDRETQYF.

As to this clonotype: A clone one base away is much larger, so this may be a read error. The chain links TRBV27 to TRBJ2-7; D possibly corresponds to TRBD1 (6 bases). CDR1 and CDR2 (germline): MNHEY, SMNVEV (reference sequence). This CDR3 has 16 residues. Trimming left V 9 bases short and J 2 bases short, with 23 bases between. CDR3 protein: CARSDRDTRGTYEQYF. CDR3 DNA sequence: TGTGCCAGGAGTGACCGGGACACCCGAGGAACCTACGAGCAGTACTTC.

The table lists this clonotype with many counts. V gene TRBV28 combines with J gene TRBJ2-1, with D maybe TRBD1 (5 bases). The CDR3 spans 15 residues. Between the trimmed V and J ends, which lost 3 bases and 6 bases, there was a span of 15 bases. From germline, CDR1 is MDHEN and CDR2 SYDVKM. CDR3: CASSLGQVWSNEQFF. The CDR3 coding sequence is TGTGCCAGCAGTTTGGGGCAGGTTTGGAGCAATGAGCAGTTCTTC.

This clonotype has a handful of counts. The V gene is TRBV20-1, the J gene TRBJ1-4, with 8 bases lining up with TRBD1. Germline loops: CDR1 DFQATT, CDR2 SNEGSKA (reference sequence). V was clipped by 8 bases and J by 4 bases; unmatched bases: 6. This CDR3 region has 13 residues. CDR3 DNA: TGCAGTTTCTTACAGGGGGGTAATGAAAAACTGTTTTTT. Translating it yields CSFLQGGNEKLFF.

This clonotype appeared a few times. The chain couples TRBV28 to TRBJ2-7; a possible D gene is TRBD1 (6 bases). This CDR3 has 14 residues. Germline-derived CDR1 and CDR2 are MDHEN and SYDVKM. Trimming removed 10 bases from V and 2 bases from J, with 18 bases in between. Written as DNA, the CDR3 is TGTGCCACCGAATCCGGGACAACCACCTACGAGCAGTACTTC. Amino acid sequence: CATESGTTTYEQYF.

V is TRBV5-4 and J is TRBJ2-7, with 14 bases identical to TRBD2. The DNA end is more similar to TRBJ2-1, so the J call may be wrong. The CDR3 is made up of 16 amino acids. Germline assignment: CDR1 SGHNT and CDR2 YYREEE (reference sequence). The CDR3 region is CASSVGTSGRGSQQFF. The CDR3 nucleotides read TGTGCCAGCAGCGTCGGGACTAGCGGGAGAGGTAGCCAGCAGTTCTTC.

In the case of this clonotype: Since a much larger clone is just one base distant, this may be a read error. The chain combines TRBV27 with TRBJ2-5, with TRBD2 identical over 10 bases. The CDR3 extends over 14 amino acids. Germline values: CDR1 MNHEY, CDR2 SMNVEV (reference sequence). The CDR3 DNA follows: TGTGCCAGCAGTTCATTAGCGGGAGGAGAGACCCATTACTTC. It is translated as CASSSLAGGETHYF.

This clonotype was seen repeatedly, ten times or more. The chain carries TRBV20-1 and TRBJ2-7; 14 bases agree with TRBD2. Germline lookup yields CDR1 DFQATT and CDR2 SNEGSKA (reference sequence). This CDR3 is built from 14 residues. The junction had 4 bases not matched to a gene; V was cut back by 6 bases and J by 3 bases. In DNA form, the CDR3 reads TGCAGTGCAGAGGGACTAGCGGGAGACTACGAGCAGTACTTC. Residues: CSAEGLAGDYEQYF.

This clonotype was counted many times. This chain connects TRBV27 to TRBJ2-2; D remains ambiguous. CDR1 is MNHEY, CDR2 SMNVEV, per germline (reference sequence). The CDR3 consists of 15 residues. V lost 5 bases to trimming and J lost 8 bases, with 18 bases between them. The CDR3 reads CASSVTPLQSGELFF. The CDR3 nucleotides read TGTGCCAGCAGTGTAACACCTCTACAATCGGGGGAGCTGTTTTTT.

This clonotype was observed at least ten times. CDR3 nucleotide sequence: TGTGCCACCAGCTCTCGGACAGGGACGAACACCGGGGAGCTGTTTTTT. It encodes CATSSRTGTNTGELFF. The rearrangement uses TRBV15 and TRBJ2-2; 8 positions agree with TRBD1. Losses at the gene ends were 5 bases for V and 0 bases for J; bases not matched to a gene: 5. Germline V gene lookup returns CDR1 LNHNV and CDR2 YYDKDF (reference sequence). The CDR3 is 16 amino acids.

V usage is TRBV6-6 and J usage is TRBJ2-7, with unresolved D. CDR1 is MNHNY, CDR2 SVGAGI, per germline (reference sequence). V was pared by 3 bases and J by 4 bases, with 10 bases between. This CDR3 spans 13 amino acids. The CDR3 nucleotides are TGTGCCAGCAGTTATGGTTCTAAGTACGAGCAGTACTTC. Residues: CASSYGSKYEQYF.

The chain has TRBV29-1 and TRBJ1-1; weak D call: TRBD1 (6 bases). With 8 bases removed from V and 8 bases from J, the gap between germline ends came to 18 bases. This CDR3 is 12 amino acids long. Germline CDR1 reads SQVTM; CDR2 reads ANQGSEA. The CDR3 spells CSTRDNNVEAFF. DNA for the CDR3: TGCAGCACGCGGGACAACAATGTGGAAGCTTTCTTT.

As regards this clonotype: No conserved phenylalanine or tryptophan ends this CDR3, so it is likely a read error. This chain links TRBV2 with TRBJ1-1, with D possibly matching TRBD1 (5 bases). Germline V gene data show CDR1 as SNHLY and CDR2 as FYNNEI. The ends were cut back, 0 bases at V and 5 bases at J, with 13 bases in the middle. The CDR3 is 15 residues long. The CDR3 region has the DNA TGTGCCAGCAGTGAAGCTGGGCGGGGGGGGACTGAAGCTTTCCTT. This encodes CASSEAGRGGTEAFL.

On this clonotype: Here the CDR3 omits its conserved ending phenylalanine or tryptophan, so a read error is the likely source. The gene calls are TRBV6-8 and TRBJ2-7; no clear D. Trimming took off 4 bases at V and 0 bases at J, with 16 bases between the two ends. The CDR3 sequence is 16 residues long. The germline gives CDR1 MNHGY, CDR2 SAAAGT. CDR3 in amino acids: CASSWPADKRSYEQYL. The CDR3 coding sequence is TGTGCCAGCAGTTGGCCCGCAGATAAACGCTCCTACGAGCAGTACCTC.

The rearrangement joins TRBV29-1 to TRBJ2-3, with 10 bases aligning to TRBD2. The CDR3 loop spans 14 amino acids. Germline values: CDR1 SQVTM, CDR2 ANQGSEA. V lost 6 bases and J lost 0; bases outside the gene matches: 3. The CDR3 DNA follows: TGCAGCGTATGGACTAGCGGTAGCACAGATACGCAGTATTTT. It codes for CSVWTSGSTDTQYF.

The chain carries TRBV6-5 and TRBJ2-7; 10 bases are shared with TRBD2. Germline CDR1 is MNHEY and CDR2 is SVGAGI. There are 15 residues in the CDR3. The CDR3 nucleotides read TGTGTTAGCAGTTTAGTTCTAGCAGCGGGAGGGGAGCAGTACTTC. It codes for CVSSLVLAAGGEQYF.

This clonotype was counted ten times or more. This sequence joins TRBV28 and TRBJ1-2, with D possibly matching TRBD1 (5 bases). With 2 bases removed from V and 4 bases from J, the gap between germline ends came to 14 bases. From germline, CDR1 is MDHEN and CDR2 SYDVKM. The CDR3 spans 15 residues. Written as DNA, the CDR3 is TGTGCCAGCAGTTTAATAGGGAGAGGGGCCTATGGCTACACCTTC. It translates to CASSLIGRGAYGYTF.